These 5 T cell receptor beta chains were all obtained from the same sample, sequenced in a study of tumor and adjacent non-tumor tissue in lung cancer. Three rounds of nested PCR, following a modified ARM-PCR protocol, produced the TCRbeta library. MiXCR, applied by TCRdb to the multiplex PCR reads, yields one record per CDR3 protein. The data show some 120,000 distinct CDR3 sequences, 66% seen once. The template was RNA from unsorted bulk tissue. Material: lung tumor tissue. The receptor source for this set is a man younger than 40 with non-small cell lung cancer.

The chain links TRBV6-4 to TRBJ2-1, with a possible D match to TRBD2 (7 bases). The V end lost 0 bases, the J end lost 9 bases, and 15 bases lay between the germline ends. There are 15 residues in the CDR3. Germline CDR1 is MRHNA and CDR2 is SNTAGT. The CDR3 here is CASSDSGGAKAEQFF. Written as DNA, the CDR3 is TGTGCCAGCAGTGACTCAGGGGGGGCTAAGGCTGAGCAGTTCTTC.

This clonotype appeared once. A much larger clonotype is one base distant, so this may be a read error. The chain has TRBV12-3 or TRBV12-4 and TRBJ2-1; D is unresolved. Trimming removed 8 bases from V and 4 bases from J, with 18 bases in between. This CDR3 is built from 15 residues. The CDR3 DNA sequence: TGTGCCAGCGGTCCGTGGGCGGACCCTTACAATGAGCAGTTCTTC. Amino acids: CASGPWADPYNEQFF.

With respect to this clonotype: A much larger clone lies one base from this, so it may be a read error. CDR3 nucleotide sequence: TGTGCCTGGAGTACCACGGGACTAGCGGGAGATGAGCAGTTCTTC. Its protein product is CAWSTTGLAGDEQFF. The chain couples TRBV30 to TRBJ2-1; 14 bases match TRBD2. CDR3 size: 15 residues. J was trimmed by 8 bases and V by 2 bases; bases with no gene match: 5. Germline loops: CDR1 GTSNPN, CDR2 SVGIG (reference sequence). Full variable domain (rest looked up from reference TRBV30 and TRBJ2-1): SQTIHQWPATLVQPVGSPLSLECTVEGTSNPNLYWYRQAAGRGLQLLFYSVGIGQISSEVPQNLSASRPQDRQFILSSKKLLLSDSGFYLCAWSTTGLAGDEQFFGPGTRLTVL.

This clonotype was counted ten times or more. This chain uses TRBV11-3 with TRBJ2-1; D not resolved. V lost 2 bases and J lost 6, with 2 bases in between. From germline, CDR1 is SGHNT and CDR2 YENEEA. The CDR3 consists of 11 residues. CDR3 nucleotides: TGTGCCAGCAGCTTAATCAATGAGCAGTTCTTC. It encodes CASSLINEQFF.

As concerns this clonotype: At one end, the junction sequence differs from germline, possibly due to a read error. The gene calls are TRBV11-3 and TRBJ2-3; D uncertain. CDR1 is SGHNT, CDR2 YENEEA, per germline. The CDR3 is made up of 13 amino acids. CDR3 region: CTSSFEHTDTLYF. CDR3 sequence (DNA): TGTACCAGCAGCTTCGAGCACACAGATACGCTGTATTTT.